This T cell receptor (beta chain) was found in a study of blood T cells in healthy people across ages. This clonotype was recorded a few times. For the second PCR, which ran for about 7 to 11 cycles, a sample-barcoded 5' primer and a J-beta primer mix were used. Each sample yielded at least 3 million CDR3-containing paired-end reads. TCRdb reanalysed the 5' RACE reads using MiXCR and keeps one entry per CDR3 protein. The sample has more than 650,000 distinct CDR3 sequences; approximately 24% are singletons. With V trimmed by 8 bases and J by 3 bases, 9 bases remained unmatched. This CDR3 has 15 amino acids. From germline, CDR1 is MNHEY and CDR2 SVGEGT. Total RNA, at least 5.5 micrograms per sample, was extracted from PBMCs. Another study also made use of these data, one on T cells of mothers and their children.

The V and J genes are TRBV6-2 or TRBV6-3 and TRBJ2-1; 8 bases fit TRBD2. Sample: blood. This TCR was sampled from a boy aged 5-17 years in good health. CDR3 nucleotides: TGTGCCAGCCTATCGCGGGGGGAGATCTACAATGAGCAGTTCTTC. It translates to CASLSRGEIYNEQFF.